This T cell receptor (beta chain) was observed in a study of T cells in Graves' hyperthyroidism and ophthalmopathy. Regions amplified from RNA transcripts were the TCR beta CDR3 regions. The TCR CDR3 was amplified in a first-round RT-PCR using the HTBI primer set. MiXCR, applied by TCRdb to the multiplex PCR reads, yields one record per CDR3 protein. The table records some 800,000 distinct CDR3 sequences, 35% to 40% of them present only once. The germline CDR1 and CDR2 sequences are SQVTM and ANQGSEA. CDR3 length: 10 amino acids. This TCR derives from a man aged 18 to 30 with Graves' hyperthyroidism. The sample taken for sequencing was blood. The V call is TRBV29-1, the J call TRBJ2-5, with D uncertain. CDR3 bases: TGCAGTGTCGGTCAGGCGGCCCAGTACTTC. Protein product: CSVGQAAQYF.